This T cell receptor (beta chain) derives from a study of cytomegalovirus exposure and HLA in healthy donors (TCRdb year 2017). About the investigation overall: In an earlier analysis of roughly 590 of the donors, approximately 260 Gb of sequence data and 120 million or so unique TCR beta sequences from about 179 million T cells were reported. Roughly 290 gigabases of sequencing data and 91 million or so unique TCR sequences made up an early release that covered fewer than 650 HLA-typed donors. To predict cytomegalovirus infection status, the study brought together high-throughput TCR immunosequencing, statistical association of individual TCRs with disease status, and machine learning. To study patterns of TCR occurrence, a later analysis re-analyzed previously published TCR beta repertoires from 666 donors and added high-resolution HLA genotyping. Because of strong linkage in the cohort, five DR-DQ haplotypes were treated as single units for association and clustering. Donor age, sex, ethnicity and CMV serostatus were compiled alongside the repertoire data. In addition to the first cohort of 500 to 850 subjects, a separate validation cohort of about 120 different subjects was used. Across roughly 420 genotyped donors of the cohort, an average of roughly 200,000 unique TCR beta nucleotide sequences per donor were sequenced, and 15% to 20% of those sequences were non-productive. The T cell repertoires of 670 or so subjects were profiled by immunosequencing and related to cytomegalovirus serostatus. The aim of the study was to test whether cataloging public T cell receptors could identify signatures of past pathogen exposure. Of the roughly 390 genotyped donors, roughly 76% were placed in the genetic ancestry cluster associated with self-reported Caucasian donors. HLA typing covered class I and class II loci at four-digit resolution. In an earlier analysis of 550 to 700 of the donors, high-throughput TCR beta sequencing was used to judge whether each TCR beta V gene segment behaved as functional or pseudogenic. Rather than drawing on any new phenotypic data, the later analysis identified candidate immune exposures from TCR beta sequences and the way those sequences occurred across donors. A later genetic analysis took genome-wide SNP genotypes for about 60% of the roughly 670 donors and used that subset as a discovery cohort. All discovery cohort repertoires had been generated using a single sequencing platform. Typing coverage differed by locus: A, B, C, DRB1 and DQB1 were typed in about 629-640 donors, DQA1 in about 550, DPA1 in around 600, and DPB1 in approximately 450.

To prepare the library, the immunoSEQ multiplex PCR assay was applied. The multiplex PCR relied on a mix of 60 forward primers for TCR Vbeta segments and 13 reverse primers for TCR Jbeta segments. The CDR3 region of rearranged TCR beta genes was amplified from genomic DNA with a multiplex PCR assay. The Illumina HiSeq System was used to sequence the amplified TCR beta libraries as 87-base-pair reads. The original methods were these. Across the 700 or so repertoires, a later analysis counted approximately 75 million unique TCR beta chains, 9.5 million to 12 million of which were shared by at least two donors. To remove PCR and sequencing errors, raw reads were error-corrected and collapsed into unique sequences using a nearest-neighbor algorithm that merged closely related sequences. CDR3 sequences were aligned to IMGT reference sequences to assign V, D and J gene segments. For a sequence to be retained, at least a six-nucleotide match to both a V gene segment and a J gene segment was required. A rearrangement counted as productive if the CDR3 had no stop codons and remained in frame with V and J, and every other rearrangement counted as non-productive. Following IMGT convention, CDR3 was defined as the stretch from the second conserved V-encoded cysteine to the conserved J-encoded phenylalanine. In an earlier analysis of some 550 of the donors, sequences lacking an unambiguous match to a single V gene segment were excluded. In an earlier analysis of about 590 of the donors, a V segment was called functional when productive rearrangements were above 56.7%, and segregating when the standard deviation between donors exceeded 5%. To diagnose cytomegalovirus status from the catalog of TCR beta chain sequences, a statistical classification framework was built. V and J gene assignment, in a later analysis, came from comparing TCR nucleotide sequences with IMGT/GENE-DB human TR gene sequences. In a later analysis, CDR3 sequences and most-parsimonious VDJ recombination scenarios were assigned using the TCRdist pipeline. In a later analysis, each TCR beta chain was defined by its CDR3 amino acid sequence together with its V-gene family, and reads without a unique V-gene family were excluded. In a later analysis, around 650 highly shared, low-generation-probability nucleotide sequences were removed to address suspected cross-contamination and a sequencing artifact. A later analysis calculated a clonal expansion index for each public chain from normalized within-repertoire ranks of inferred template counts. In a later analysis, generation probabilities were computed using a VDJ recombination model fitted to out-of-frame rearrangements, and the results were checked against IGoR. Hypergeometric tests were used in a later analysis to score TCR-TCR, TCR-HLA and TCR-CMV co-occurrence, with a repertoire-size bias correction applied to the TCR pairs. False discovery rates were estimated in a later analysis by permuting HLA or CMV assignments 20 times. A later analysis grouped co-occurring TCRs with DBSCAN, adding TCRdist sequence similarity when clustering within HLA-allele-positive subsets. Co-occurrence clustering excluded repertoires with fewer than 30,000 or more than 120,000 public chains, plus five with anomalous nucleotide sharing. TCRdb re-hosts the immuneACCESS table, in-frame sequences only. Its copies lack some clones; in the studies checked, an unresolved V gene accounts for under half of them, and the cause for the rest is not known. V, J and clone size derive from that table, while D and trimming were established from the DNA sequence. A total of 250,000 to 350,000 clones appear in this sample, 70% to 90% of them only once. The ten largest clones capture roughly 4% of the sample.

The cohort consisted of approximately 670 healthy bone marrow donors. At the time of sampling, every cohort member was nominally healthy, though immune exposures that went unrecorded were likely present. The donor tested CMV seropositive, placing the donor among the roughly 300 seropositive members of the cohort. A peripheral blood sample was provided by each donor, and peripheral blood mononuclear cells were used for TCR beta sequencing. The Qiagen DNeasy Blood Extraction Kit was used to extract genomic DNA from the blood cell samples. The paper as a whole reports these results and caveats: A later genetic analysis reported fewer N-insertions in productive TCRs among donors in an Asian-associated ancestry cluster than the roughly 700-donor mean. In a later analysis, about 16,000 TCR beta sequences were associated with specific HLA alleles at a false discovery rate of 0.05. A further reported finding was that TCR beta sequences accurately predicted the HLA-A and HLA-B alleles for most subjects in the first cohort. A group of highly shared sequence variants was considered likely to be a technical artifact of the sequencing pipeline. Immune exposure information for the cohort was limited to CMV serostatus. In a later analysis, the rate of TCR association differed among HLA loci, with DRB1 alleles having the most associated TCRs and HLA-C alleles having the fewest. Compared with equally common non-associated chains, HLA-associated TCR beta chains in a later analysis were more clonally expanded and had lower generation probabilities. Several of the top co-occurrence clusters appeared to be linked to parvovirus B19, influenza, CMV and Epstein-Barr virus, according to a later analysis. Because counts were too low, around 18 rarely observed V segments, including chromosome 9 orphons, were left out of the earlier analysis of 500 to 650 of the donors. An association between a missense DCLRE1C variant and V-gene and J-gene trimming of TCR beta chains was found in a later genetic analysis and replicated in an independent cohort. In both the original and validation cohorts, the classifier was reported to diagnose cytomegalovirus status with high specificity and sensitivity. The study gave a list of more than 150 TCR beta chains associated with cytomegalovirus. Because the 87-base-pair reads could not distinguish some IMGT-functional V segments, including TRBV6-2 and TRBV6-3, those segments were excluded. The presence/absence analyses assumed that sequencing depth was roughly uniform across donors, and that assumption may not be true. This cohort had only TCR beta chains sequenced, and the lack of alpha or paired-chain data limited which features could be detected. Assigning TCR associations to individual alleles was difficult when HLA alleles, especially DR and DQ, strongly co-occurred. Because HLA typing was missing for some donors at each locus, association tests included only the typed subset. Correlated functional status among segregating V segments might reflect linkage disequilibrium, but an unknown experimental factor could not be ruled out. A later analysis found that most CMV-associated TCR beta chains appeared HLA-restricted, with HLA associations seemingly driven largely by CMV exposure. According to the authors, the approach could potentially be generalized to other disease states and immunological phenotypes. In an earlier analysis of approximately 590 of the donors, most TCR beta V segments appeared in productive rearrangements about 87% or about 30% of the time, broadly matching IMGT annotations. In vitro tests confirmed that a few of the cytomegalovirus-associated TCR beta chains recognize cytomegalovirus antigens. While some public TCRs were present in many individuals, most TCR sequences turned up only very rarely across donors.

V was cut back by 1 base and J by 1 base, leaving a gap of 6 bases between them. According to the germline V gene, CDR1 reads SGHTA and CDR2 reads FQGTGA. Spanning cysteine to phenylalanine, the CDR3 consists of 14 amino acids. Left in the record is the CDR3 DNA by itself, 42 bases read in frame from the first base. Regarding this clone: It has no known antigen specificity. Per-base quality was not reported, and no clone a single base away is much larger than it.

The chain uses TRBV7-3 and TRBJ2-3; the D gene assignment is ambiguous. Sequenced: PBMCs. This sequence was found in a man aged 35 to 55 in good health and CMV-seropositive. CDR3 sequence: CASSLMGRTDTQYF. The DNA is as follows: TGTGCCAGCAGCTTAATGGGCCGCACAGATACGCAGTATTTT. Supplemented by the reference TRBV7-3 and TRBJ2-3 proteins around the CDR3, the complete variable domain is GAGVSQTPSNKVTEKGKYVELRCDPISGHTALYWYRQSLGQGPEFLIYFQGTGAADDSGLPNDRFFAVRPEGSVSTLKIQRTERGDSAVYLCASSLMGRTDTQYFGPGTRLTVL.